This TCR beta chain was recorded in a study of blood T cell repertoires in COVID-19. Study in general: The cDNA or gDNA used as material had been derived from T cells, B-cell-depleted T cells, or PBMCs.

Followed over time, Seattle patients had been enrolled while infection was active. The protocol was immunoSEQ multiplex PCR, while the TCRdb copy is restricted to in-frame clones and leaves out a portion. This table holds 150,000 to 200,000 clones, around four fifths found once. There are 15 residues in the CDR3. Germline V gives CDR1 SGHRS, CDR2 YFSETQ. Trimming took 4 bases from V and 8 from J; bases not matched to a gene: 6. This clone was seen a single time. V is TRBV5-1 and J is TRBJ2-4; the match to TRBD2 covers 13 bases. The sample comprised peripheral blood. The source is a man in his 60s with COVID-19, enrolled during active disease. The CDR3 DNA is TGCGCCAGCAGCAGAGGACTAGCGGGAGTGGACATTCAGTACTTC. The encoded protein is CASSRGLAGVDIQYF.